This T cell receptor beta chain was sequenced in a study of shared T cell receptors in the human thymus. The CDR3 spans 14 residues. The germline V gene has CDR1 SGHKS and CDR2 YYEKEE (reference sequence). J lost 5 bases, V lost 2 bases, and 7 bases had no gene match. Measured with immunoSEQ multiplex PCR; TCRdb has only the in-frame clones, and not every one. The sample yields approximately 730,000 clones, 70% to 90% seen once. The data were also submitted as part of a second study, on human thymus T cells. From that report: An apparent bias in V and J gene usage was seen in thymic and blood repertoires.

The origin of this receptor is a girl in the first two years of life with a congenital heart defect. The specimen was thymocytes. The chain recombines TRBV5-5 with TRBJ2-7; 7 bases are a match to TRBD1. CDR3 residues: CASSLRDRVDEQYF. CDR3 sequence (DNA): TGTGCCAGCAGCTTACGAGACAGGGTTGACGAGCAGTACTTC. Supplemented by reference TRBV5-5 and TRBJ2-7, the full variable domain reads DAGVTQSPTHLIKTRGQQVTLRCSPISGHKSVSWYQQVLGQGPQFIFQYYEKEERGRGNFPDRFSARQFPNYSSELNVNALLLGDSALYLCASSLRDRVDEQYFGPGTRLTVT.